These 9 T cell receptor beta chains originate from one sample sequenced in a study of radiotherapy plus CTLA-4 blockade in lung cancer. Clones were read by immunoSEQ multiplex PCR, and TCRdb kept only the in-frame ones, dropping some. The sample carries about 62,000 clones, roughly three quarters recorded once. The material sequenced was peripheral blood, taken from a patient treated with radiotherapy plus ipilimumab. The receptor set was obtained from a human donor with non-small cell lung cancer who had a complete response to radiotherapy plus ipilimumab.

The table lists this clone with a few counts. The CDR3 DNA sequence: TGTGCCAGCAGTTTAGTAGCGGTCCCTCATGAGCAGTTCTTC. Translating it yields CASSLVAVPHEQFF. J is TRBJ2-1 and V is TRBV28, with a possible D match to TRBD2 (6 bases). V shed 2 bases and J shed 8 bases, with 13 bases lying between them. The CDR3 loop spans 14 amino acids. CDR1 and CDR2 (germline): MDHEN, SYDVKM. Drawing the rest from reference TRBV28 and TRBJ2-1, the complete variable domain is DVKVTQSSRYLVKRTGEKVFLECVQDMDHENMFWYRQDPGLGLRLIYFSYDVKMKEKGDIPEGYSVSREKKERFSLILESASTNQTSMYLCASSLVAVPHEQFFGPGTRLTVL.

V usage is TRBV7-2 and J usage is TRBJ1-2; maybe TRBD1 (6 bases). Germline CDR1 is SGHTA and CDR2 is FQGNSA. CDR3 length equals 15 residues. V shed 1 base and J shed 8 bases, with 17 bases lying between them. In DNA form, the CDR3 reads TGTGCCAGCAGCTTAGACAGGGTAGGGTCTTCGGGCTACACCTTC. Amino acid sequence: CASSLDRVGSSGYTF.

This clone appeared a few times. The chain has TRBV5-1 and TRBJ2-7; D may be TRBD2 (5 bases). Trimming shortened V by 1 base and J by 2 bases, and 13 bases separated the two germline ends. Germline V gene lookup returns CDR1 SGHRS and CDR2 YFSETQ. The CDR3 contains 15 residues. The CDR3 bases are TGCGCCAGCAGCTTGTTTGTCGGGGAACCCTACGAGCAGTACTTC. Protein: CASSLFVGEPYEQYF.

V gene TRBV18 combines with J gene TRBJ1-4; the D is unclear. V was shortened by 4 bases and J by 8 bases, with 17 bases between the two germline ends. The CDR3 consists of 15 residues. The germline gives CDR1 KGHSH, CDR2 LQKENI. CDR3 in amino acids: CASSQYNMEGEKLFF. Here the CDR3 DNA reads TGTGCCAGCTCACAGTATAACATGGAGGGAGAAAAACTGTTTTTT.

This sequence joins TRBV7-2 and TRBJ1-1, with no clear D. The length of the CDR3 is 13 residues. Trimming cost V 1 base and J 4 bases, with 7 bases left between them. CDR1 is SGHTA, CDR2 FQGNSA, per germline. The CDR3 spells CASSLEMSTEAFF. The DNA for the CDR3 is TGTGCCAGCAGCTTAGAAATGAGCACTGAAGCTTTCTTT.

This chain uses TRBV18 with TRBJ2-5; 8 bases fit TRBD1. V shed 2 bases, J shed 0 bases, and the junction held 2 bases outside the gene matches. CDR3 length equals 15 residues. Germline V CDR1 and CDR2: KGHSH, LQKENI. The CDR3 spells CASSPADRDQETQYF. The CDR3 DNA is TGTGCCAGCTCACCAGCGGACAGGGACCAAGAGACCCAGTACTTC.

The J gene is TRBJ2-7, the V gene TRBV7-2, with 10 positions matching TRBD1. The junction had 11 bases not matched to a gene; V was cut back by 4 bases and J by 5 bases. Per the germline V gene, CDR1 is SGHTA and CDR2 is FQGNSA. The CDR3 extends over 16 amino acids. The CDR3, as DNA: TGTGCCAGCAGCTCGAGCACCGGGACAGGGGTCAACGAGCAGTACTTC. Its protein product is CASSSSTGTGVNEQYF.

V and J are TRBV4-1 and TRBJ1-4, with D hard to call. Germline V gene lookup returns CDR1 MGHRA and CDR2 YSYEKL. CDR3 length: 15 residues. Trimming removed 4 bases at V and 8 bases at J, with 17 bases between. The CDR3 bases are TGCGCCAGCAGCCCACAAGGGTCCGGGGAAGAAAAACTGTTTTTT. It yields the protein CASSPQGSGEEKLFF.

The chain recombines TRBV28 with TRBJ2-1; 10 positions agree with TRBD2. The ends lost 8 bases at V and 6 bases at J; junction bases unmatched: 10. The CDR3 is 15 amino acids. Per the germline V gene, CDR1 is MDHEN and CDR2 is SYDVKM. CDR3 residues: CASWDLAGVANEQFF. The CDR3, as DNA: TGTGCCAGCTGGGACCTAGCGGGAGTCGCCAATGAGCAGTTCTTC.